The rows below give T cell receptor beta chains drawn from one sample of a study of shared clonotypes between healthy human individuals. Some clones are missing from TCRdb's copy, which holds only in-frame ones; the method was immunoSEQ multiplex PCR. The data contain 1.5 million to 2.5 million clones, less than 95% of them seen just once; the ten biggest clones take up under 1.5%. Sequenced: naive CD8+ T cells sorted from blood. All receptors derive from a man younger than 30 in good health. Each CDR3 is given with its conserved first and last residue. A D gene is named only where the DNA matches it firmly. Clone size is shown for a subset of rows, as once, few, many or a class of expanded clone.

J	V	size	D	DNA	CDR3
TRBJ2-7	TRBV7-9	.	TRBD1	TGTGCCAGCAGCTTGGGCCAGGGGGCTGCCTACGAGCAGTACTTC	CASSLGQGAAYEQYF
TRBJ2-7	TRBV27	.	.	TGTGCCAGCAGGCTGACAGGAACCGGCTACGAGCAGTACTTC	CASRLTGTGYEQYF
TRBJ2-1	TRBV5-8	.	TRBD2	TGTGCCAGCAGCTGGGGGACTAGAAGCTCCTACAATGAGCAGTTCTTC	CASSWGTRSSYNEQFF
TRBJ2-1	TRBV7-9	.	TRBD2	TGTGCCAGCAGCTTTAGCGGGGGGGCCGGCAATGAGCAGTTCTTC	CASSFSGGAGNEQFF
TRBJ2-5	TRBV2	.	.	TGTGCCAGCAGTGAAGAAGGCTGGACCCAGGGGGAGACCCAGTACTTC	CASSEEGWTQGETQYF
TRBJ2-2	TRBV6-5	once	TRBD1	TGTGCCAGCAGTACAGGGGGTCCCGGGGAGCTGTTTTTT	CASSTGGPGELFF
TRBJ2-3	TRBV10-1	.	.	TGCGCCGGCAGTGTGCCCGGAGATACGCAGTATTTT	CAGSVPGDTQYF
TRBJ1-1	TRBV27	.	TRBD1	TGTGCCAGCAGTTTAATAAATTCACAGGGGCCGAACACTGAAGCTTTCTTT	CASSLINSQGPNTEAFF
TRBJ1-1	TRBV5-1	.	TRBD1	TGCGCCAGCAGCTTGGGGACAGGGTCGGCTGAAGCTTTCTTT	CASSLGTGSAEAFF
TRBJ2-7	TRBV2	.	.	TGTGCCAGCATTGTAGTGAACTACGAGCAGTACTTC	CASIVVNYEQYF
TRBJ2-1	TRBV28	.	TRBD2	TGTGCCAGCAGTACGGGACTAGCGGGGAAAGACGAGCAGTTCTTC	CASSTGLAGKDEQFF
TRBJ1-4	TRBV10-1	.	.	TGCGCCAGCAGTGAGATAACGGTTGCAACTAATGAAAAACTGTTTTTT	CASSEITVATNEKLFF
TRBJ1-1	TRBV15	.	.	TGTGCCACCAGCAGGGAGTTGGGGGTGAACACTGAAGCTTTCTTT	CATSRELGVNTEAFF
TRBJ2-1	TRBV4-1	.	TRBD2	TGCGCCAGCAGCCAAGGCATCCAGGGACTAGCCGATGAGCAGTTCTTC	CASSQGIQGLADEQFF
TRBJ2-2	TRBV28	once	.	TGTGCCAGCAGGAACCCAGGAATAGTCGGGAACGGGGAGCTGTTTTTT	CASRNPGIVGNGELFF
TRBJ2-1	TRBV6-5	once	.	TGTGCCAGCAGTTACTCGGGGGTCATGGATGAGCAGTTCTTC	CASSYSGVMDEQFF
TRBJ2-5	TRBV5-1	.	.	TGCGCCAGCAGCTTGGCCCTAACGGAGACCCAGTACTTC	CASSLALTETQYF
TRBJ2-3	TRBV11-2	.	TRBD1	TGTGCCAGCACCGGGACAGGGTTTCCGGATACGCAGTATTTT	CASTGTGFPDTQYF
TRBJ1-2	TRBV27	.	.	TGTGCCAGCAGTTTAAACAGGGATTATGGCTACACCTTC	CASSLNRDYGYTF
TRBJ2-3	TRBV13	.	.	TGTGCCAGCAGCTCCTATGAGCCAGATACGCAGTATTTT	CASSSYEPDTQYF
TRBJ1-4	TRBV30	once	TRBD1	TGTGCCTGGACCCTAGCCGGGACAGCAGATGGAAAACTGTTTTTT	CAWTLAGTADGKLFF
TRBJ2-3	TRBV9	.	TRBD2	TGTGCCAGCAGCCCGACGACTAGCGGGAGAGCAAGCACAGATACGCAGTATTTT	CASSPTTSGRASTDTQYF
TRBJ2-3	TRBV5-1	.	.	TGCGCCAGCAGCTTCGGTCCAGGCTCCCCAGATACGCAGTATTTT	CASSFGPGSPDTQYF
TRBJ2-1	TRBV4-2	.	.	TGTGCCAGCAGCCAGTCCGTGGGGGATGAGCAGTTCTTC	CASSQSVGDEQFF
TRBJ1-1	TRBV7-2	once	.	TGTGCCAGCAGCTTAGACAGGATCTACACTGAAGCTTTCTTT	CASSLDRIYTEAFF
TRBJ2-1	TRBV18	.	.	TGTGCCAGCTCACCGGGCGGGAACACCTACAATGAGCAGTTCTTC	CASSPGGNTYNEQFF
TRBJ2-7	TRBV13	.	TRBD1	TGTGCCAGCAGCCCTGGGACAGGGGACTACGAGCAGTACTTC	CASSPGTGDYEQYF
TRBJ2-7	TRBV4-1	.	.	TGCGCCAGCAGCCAAGATTCCGGGGCCTTACCCTACGAGCAGTACTTC	CASSQDSGALPYEQYF
TRBJ2-3	TRBV7-3	.	.	TGTGCCAGCGGACAGTCTCCCACAGATACGCAGTATTTT	CASGQSPTDTQYF
TRBJ2-1	TRBV5-6	.	.	TGTGCCAGCAGCTCCGTGACTAGTTTCCAATATTACAATGAGCAGTTCTTC	CASSSVTSFQYYNEQFF
TRBJ1-6	TRBV6-6	.	.	TGTGCCAGCAGTTACTCGGGACCACCCCTCCACTTT	CASSYSGPPLHF
TRBJ2-2	TRBV9	few	.	TGTGCCAGCAGCGATCGGTACACCGGGGAGCTGTTTTTT	CASSDRYTGELFF
TRBJ1-2	TRBV13	.	.	TGTGCCAGCAGCTCACAGGGATATGGCTACACCTTC	CASSSQGYGYTF
TRBJ2-7	TRBV7-2	once	.	TGTGCCAGCAGCTTAGCAGGGTCAAGCTCCTACGAGCAGTACTTC	CASSLAGSSSYEQYF